The entry below gives a single T cell receptor (beta chain) sequence along with its context. Its cognate antigen is unknown. The sample is drawn from a study of CD4 T cells in relation to SARS-CoV-2 and coronaviruses. Before the COVID-19 pandemic, during about 2010-2018, CD4+ T cells were taken from unexposed donors. The cells were cultured for about ten days before CD4+ T cells were isolated. Testing used SARS-CoV-2 S/N and four cold-coronavirus spikes on unexposed-donor CD4+ T cells, cells permitting. Generated by immunoSEQ multiplex PCR, the TCRdb table keeps only in-frame clones and is missing some. The sample includes about 26,000 clones, roughly 82% of them seen just once. The CDR3 covers 15 residues. Germline CDR1 is MNHEY and CDR2 is SVGEGT. V lost 0 bases, J lost 3 bases, and 12 bases lay in between.

Sequenced: CD4+ T cells from PBMCs, cultured in vitro. The receptor's source is a human donor in good health. V gene TRBV6-2 or TRBV6-3 combines with J gene TRBJ2-7, with D unclear. The CDR3 loop reads CASSYSNRDSYEQYF. The DNA for the CDR3 is TGTGCCAGCAGTTACTCGAATAGGGATAGCTACGAGCAGTACTTC.